This TCR beta chain is from a study of human T cells and chemical hapten exposure. Study results and caveats: No change in TCRs above 1 in 1000 frequency was produced by DPC sensitization.

Time point denoted: pre-sensitization, week 0. As to treatment: therapeutic diphenylcyclopropenone sensitization with weekly scalp DPC. Trimming shortened V by 1 base and J by 8 bases, and 25 bases separated the two germline ends. Germline lookup yields CDR1 SGHRS and CDR2 YFSETQ. The CDR3 runs to 18 residues. This clonotype was detected only a few times. Its antigen remains unidentified. One entry per CDR3 protein results from TCRdb running MiXCR on the RACE reads. The table has 180,000 or so distinct CDR3 sequences, approximately 29% seen once. This receptor was identified in a woman aged 25-40 years with alopecia areata. Some clones in this sample may be carry-over from other donors' samples. The chain uses TRBV5-1 and TRBJ2-1, with a tentative D call TRBD2 (6 bases). This material consisted of whole blood, taken in connection with sensitization to the hapten diphenylcyclopropenone (DPC). Written as DNA, the CDR3 is TGCGCCAGCAGCTTGACCCAATTGACTAGACCGCCTTTCGATGAGCAGTTCTTC. Translating gives CASSLTQLTRPPFDEQFF.